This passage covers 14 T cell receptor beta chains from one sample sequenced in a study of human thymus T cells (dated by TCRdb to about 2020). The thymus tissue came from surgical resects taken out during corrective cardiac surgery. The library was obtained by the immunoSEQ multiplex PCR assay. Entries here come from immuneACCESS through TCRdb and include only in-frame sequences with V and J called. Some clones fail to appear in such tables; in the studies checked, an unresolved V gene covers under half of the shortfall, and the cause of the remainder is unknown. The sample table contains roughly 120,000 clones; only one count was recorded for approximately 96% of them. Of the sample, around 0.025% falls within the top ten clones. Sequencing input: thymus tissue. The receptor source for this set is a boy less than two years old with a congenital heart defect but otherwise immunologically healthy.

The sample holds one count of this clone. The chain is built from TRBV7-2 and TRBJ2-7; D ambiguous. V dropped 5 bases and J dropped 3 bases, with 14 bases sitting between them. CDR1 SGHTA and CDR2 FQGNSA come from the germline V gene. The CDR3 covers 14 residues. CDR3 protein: CASSPVVGYYEQYF. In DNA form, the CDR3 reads TGTGCCAGCAGCCCAGTCGTCGGCTACTACGAGCAGTACTTC.

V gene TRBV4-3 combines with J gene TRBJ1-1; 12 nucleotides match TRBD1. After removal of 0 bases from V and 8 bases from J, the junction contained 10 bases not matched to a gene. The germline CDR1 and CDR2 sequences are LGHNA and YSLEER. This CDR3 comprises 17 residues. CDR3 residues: CASSQEGIRDRGLEAFF. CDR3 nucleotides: TGCGCCAGCAGCCAAGAAGGAATTCGGGACAGGGGGCTAGAAGCTTTCTTT.

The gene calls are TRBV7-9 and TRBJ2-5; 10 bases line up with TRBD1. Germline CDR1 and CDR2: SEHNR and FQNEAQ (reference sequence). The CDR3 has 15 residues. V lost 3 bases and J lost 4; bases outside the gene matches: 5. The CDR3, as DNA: TGTGCCAGCAGCTTCTACGGGACAGGGGTAGAGACCCAGTACTTC. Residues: CASSFYGTGVETQYF.

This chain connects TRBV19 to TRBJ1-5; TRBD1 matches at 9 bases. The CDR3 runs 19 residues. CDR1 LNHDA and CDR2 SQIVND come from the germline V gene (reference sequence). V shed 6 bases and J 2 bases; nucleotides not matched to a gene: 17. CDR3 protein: CASSSRGDREGRGNQPQHF. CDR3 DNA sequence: TGTGCCAGTAGCTCCAGGGGGGACAGGGAGGGTCGGGGCAATCAGCCCCAGCATTTT.

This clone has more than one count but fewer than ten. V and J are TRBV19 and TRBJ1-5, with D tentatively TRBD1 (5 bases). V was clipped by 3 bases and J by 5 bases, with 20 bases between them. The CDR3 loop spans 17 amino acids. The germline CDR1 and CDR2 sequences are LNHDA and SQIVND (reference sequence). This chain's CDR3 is CASSMQDTGKFDQPQHF. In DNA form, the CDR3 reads TGTGCCAGTAGTATGCAGGACACGGGAAAATTTGATCAGCCCCAGCATTTT.

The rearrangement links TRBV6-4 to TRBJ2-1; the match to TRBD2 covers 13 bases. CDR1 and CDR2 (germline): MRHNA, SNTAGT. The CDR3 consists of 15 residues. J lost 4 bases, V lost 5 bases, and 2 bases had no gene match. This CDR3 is CASSSTSGGYNEQFF. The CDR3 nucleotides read TGTGCCAGCAGTTCGACTAGCGGGGGGTACAATGAGCAGTTCTTC.

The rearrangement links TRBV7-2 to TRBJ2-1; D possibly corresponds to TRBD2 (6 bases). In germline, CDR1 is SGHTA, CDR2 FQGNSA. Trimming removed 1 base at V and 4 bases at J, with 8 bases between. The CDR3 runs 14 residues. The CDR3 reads CASSLDSGYNEQFF. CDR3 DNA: TGTGCCAGCAGCTTAGATAGCGGTTACAATGAGCAGTTCTTC.

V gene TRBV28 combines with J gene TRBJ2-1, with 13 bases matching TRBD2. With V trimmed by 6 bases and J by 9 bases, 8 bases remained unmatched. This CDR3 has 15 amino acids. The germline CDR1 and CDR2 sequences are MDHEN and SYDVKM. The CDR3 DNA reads TGTGCCAGCAGGCCGGGACTAGCGGGGAAGGGTGAGCAGTTCTTC. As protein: CASRPGLAGKGEQFF. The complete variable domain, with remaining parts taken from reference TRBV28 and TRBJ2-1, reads DVKVTQSSRYLVKRTGEKVFLECVQDMDHENMFWYRQDPGLGLRLIYFSYDVKMKEKGDIPEGYSVSREKKERFSLILESASTNQTSMYLCASRPGLAGKGEQFFGPGTRLTVL.

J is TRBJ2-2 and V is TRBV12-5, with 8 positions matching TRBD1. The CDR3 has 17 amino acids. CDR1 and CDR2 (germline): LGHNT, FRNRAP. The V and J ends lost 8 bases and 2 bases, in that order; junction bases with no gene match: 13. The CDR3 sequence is CASRGTGKIENTGELFF. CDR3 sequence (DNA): TGTGCTAGTCGCGGGACAGGCAAAATAGAAAACACCGGGGAGCTGTTTTTT.

The CDR3 protein is CASSFLQGPGELFF. The CDR3 DNA reads as TGTGCCAGCAGTTTCCTACAGGGGCCCGGGGAGCTGTTTTTT. The chain uses TRBV28 and TRBJ2-2, with TRBD1 identical over 7 bases. The CDR3 is made up of 14 amino acids. J gave up 6 bases and V 3 bases, and 4 bases lay outside the gene matches. Germline CDR1 and CDR2: MDHEN and SYDVKM.

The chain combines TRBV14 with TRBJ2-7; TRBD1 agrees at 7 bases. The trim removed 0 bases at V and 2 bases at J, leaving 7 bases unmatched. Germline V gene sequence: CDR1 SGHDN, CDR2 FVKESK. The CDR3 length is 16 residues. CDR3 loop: CASSQEKGQHTYEQYF. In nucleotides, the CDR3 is TGTGCCAGCAGCCAAGAAAAGGGACAGCATACCTACGAGCAGTACTTC. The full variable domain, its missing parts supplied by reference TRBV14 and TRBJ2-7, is EAGVTQFPSHSVIEKGQTVTLRCDPISGHDNLYWYRRVMGKEIKFLLHFVKESKQDESGMPNNRFLAERTGGTYSTLKVQPAELEDSGVYFCASSQEKGQHTYEQYFGPGTRLTVT.

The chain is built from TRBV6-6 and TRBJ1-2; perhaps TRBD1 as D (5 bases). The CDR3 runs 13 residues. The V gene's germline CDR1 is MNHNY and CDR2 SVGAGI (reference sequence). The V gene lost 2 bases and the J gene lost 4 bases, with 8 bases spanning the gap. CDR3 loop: CASSYVGGYGYTF. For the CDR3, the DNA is TGTGCCAGCAGTTACGTGGGGGGCTATGGCTACACCTTC.

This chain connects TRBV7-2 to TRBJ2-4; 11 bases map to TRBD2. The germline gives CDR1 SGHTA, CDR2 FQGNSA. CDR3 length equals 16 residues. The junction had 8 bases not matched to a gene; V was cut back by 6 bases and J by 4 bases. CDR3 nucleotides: TGTGCCAGCAGTTCTTATCGACTAGCGGGGAAAAACATTCAGTACTTC. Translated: CASSSYRLAGKNIQYF.

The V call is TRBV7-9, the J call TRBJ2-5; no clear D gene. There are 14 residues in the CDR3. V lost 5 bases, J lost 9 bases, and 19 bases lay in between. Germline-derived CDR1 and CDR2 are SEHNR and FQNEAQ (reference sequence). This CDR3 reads CASSNRPRPQAQYF. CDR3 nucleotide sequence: TGTGCCAGCAGCAACCGCCCCCGCCCCCAAGCCCAGTACTTC.